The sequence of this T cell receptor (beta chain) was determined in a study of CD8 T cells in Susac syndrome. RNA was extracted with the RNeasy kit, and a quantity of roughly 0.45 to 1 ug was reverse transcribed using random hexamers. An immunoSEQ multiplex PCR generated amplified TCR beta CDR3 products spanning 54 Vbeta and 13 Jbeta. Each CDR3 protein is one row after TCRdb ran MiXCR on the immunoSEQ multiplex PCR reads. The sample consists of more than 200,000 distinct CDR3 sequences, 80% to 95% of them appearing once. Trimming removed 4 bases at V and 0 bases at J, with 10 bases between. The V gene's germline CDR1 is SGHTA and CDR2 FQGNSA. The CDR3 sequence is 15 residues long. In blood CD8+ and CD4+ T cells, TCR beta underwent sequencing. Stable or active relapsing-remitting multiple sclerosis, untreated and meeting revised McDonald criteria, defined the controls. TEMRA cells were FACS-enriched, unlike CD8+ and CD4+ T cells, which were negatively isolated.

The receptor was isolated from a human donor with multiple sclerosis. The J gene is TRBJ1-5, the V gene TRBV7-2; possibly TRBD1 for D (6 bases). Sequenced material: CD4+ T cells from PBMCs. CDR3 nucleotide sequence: TGTGCCAGCAGCTCCGACAGGACTAGCAATCAGCCCCAGCATTTT. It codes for CASSSDRTSNQPQHF.